These 19 T cell receptor beta chains were all obtained from the same sample, sequenced in a study of CD8+CD57+ T cells in acquired aplastic anemia. An expansion of CD8+CD57+ cells by flow cytometry had been shown in patients chosen for sequencing. Genomic DNA, serving as template, underwent TCR beta VDJ and CDR3 profiling. TCRdb used MiXCR to reprocess the reads, holding one entry per CDR3 protein. Found here are tens of thousands of distinct CDR3 sequences, 63% of them singletons; the top ten hold 50% to 65%. Sequencing was done on a sample of sorted CD4+, CD8+, or CD8+CD57+ T cells (not recorded which) from PBMCs. These receptors were taken from a human donor with aplastic anemia.

The chain links TRBV20-1 to TRBJ2-2; TRBD2 agrees at 7 bases. The CDR3 has 13 residues. Per the germline V gene, CDR1 is DFQATT and CDR2 is SNEGSKA (reference sequence). V shed 6 bases, J shed 8 bases, and the junction held 9 bases outside the gene matches. CDR3 nucleotide sequence: TGCAGTGCCAAAGCTACTAGCGCTGGGGAGCTGTTTTTT. It yields the protein CSAKATSAGELFF.

The V gene is TRBV28, the J gene TRBJ2-1; no clear D gene. The V end was cut by 6 bases, the J end by 4 bases, with 10 bases between. Germline CDR1 MDHEN, CDR2 SYDVKM. This CDR3 spans 13 amino acids. CDR3 coding DNA: TGTGCCAGCAGCCTATTAAGATACAATGAGCAGTTCTTC. Its translation is CASSLLRYNEQFF.

The chain joins TRBV4-1 to TRBJ2-3; the D is unclear. This CDR3 comprises 17 residues. V gave up 1 base and J gave up 1 base, with 15 bases separating them. Germline CDR1 reads MGHRA; CDR2 reads YSYEKL. CDR3 amino acids: CASSQVDMGFRTDTQYF. The CDR3 nucleotides are TGCGCCAGCAGCCAAGTCGATATGGGGTTTCGCACAGATACGCAGTATTTT.

Many counts were recorded for this clonotype. The V gene is TRBV28, the J gene TRBJ2-7; D is perhaps TRBD1 (5 bases). CDR1 is MDHEN and CDR2 is SYDVKM in the germline V gene. Trimming stripped 3 bases from V and 3 bases from J, with 18 bases between. The CDR3 has 16 amino acids. CDR3 DNA sequence: TGTGCCAGCAGTTTCATCGGCAGGACATGGGACTACGAGCAGTACTTC. Its translation is CASSFIGRTWDYEQYF.

The chain recombines TRBV2 with TRBJ2-7; 9 nucleotides align to TRBD2. This CDR3 has 14 residues. Trimming cost V 8 bases and J 4 bases; bases outside gene matches: 9. Germline V gene data show CDR1 as SNHLY and CDR2 as FYNNEI. The CDR3 is CASSTGLATYEQYF. Here the CDR3 DNA reads TGTGCCAGCTCCACGGGACTAGCTACTTACGAGCAGTACTTC.

J is TRBJ2-3 and V is TRBV9; D is ambiguous. This CDR3 is built from 12 residues. Trimming removed 0 bases from V and 4 bases from J, with 3 bases in between. The germline V gene encodes CDR1 SGDLS and CDR2 YYNGEE. The CDR3 reads CASSVEPDTQYF. The CDR3 DNA is TGTGCCAGCAGCGTAGAGCCAGATACGCAGTATTTT.

At least ten counts were recorded for this clonotype. The chain is built from TRBV7-3 and TRBJ2-5; TRBD2 matches at 11 bases. The CDR3 runs 18 residues. Germline V gives CDR1 SGHTA, CDR2 FQGTGA. With V trimmed by 3 bases and J by 4 bases, 13 bases remained unmatched. CDR3 residues: CASSFRLAGGQEGETQYF. The CDR3 coding sequence is TGTGCCAGCAGCTTCCGGCTAGCGGGGGGACAGGAGGGAGAGACCCAGTACTTC. The full variable domain, rest sourced from reference TRBV7-3 and TRBJ2-5, is GAGVSQTPSNKVTEKGKYVELRCDPISGHTALYWYRQSLGQGPEFLIYFQGTGAADDSGLPNDRFFAVRPEGSVSTLKIQRTERGDSAVYLCASSFRLAGGQEGETQYFGPGTRLLVL.

The chain is built from TRBV29-1 and TRBJ2-7; 8 bases are shared with TRBD1. J was trimmed by 5 bases and V by 4 bases; bases with no gene match: 7. CDR1 and CDR2 from the germline V gene are SQVTM and ANQGSEA. The CDR3 spans 13 residues. This CDR3 is CSVGTGGLNEQYF. The CDR3, as DNA: TGCAGCGTTGGCACAGGGGGTCTAAACGAGCAGTACTTC.

This clonotype was seen ten or more times. The V gene is TRBV28, the J gene TRBJ1-2, with 8 positions matching TRBD1. V shed 5 bases, J shed 8 bases, and the junction held 16 bases outside the gene matches. Germline V gene sequence: CDR1 MDHEN, CDR2 SYDVKM. The CDR3 totals 16 residues. The CDR3 bases are TGTGCCAGCAGTCAGCTATGGACAGGGAAGGAGGGGGGCTACACCTTC. Translated: CASSQLWTGKEGGYTF.

CDR3 loop: CATPQGPGQETQYF. CDR3 DNA sequence: TGTGCCACTCCGCAGGGTCCCGGACAAGAGACCCAGTACTTC. This chain connects TRBV24-1 to TRBJ2-5, with D possibly TRBD1 on 5 matching bases. V dropped 10 bases and J dropped 2 bases, with 16 bases sitting between them. In germline, CDR1 is KGHDR, CDR2 SFDVKD. The CDR3 has 14 residues.

This clonotype was recorded a few times. This may arise from a read error, as a much more abundant clone is one base away. Here the CDR3 reads CASSQEAGLGYNSPLHF. CDR3 nucleotide sequence: TGCGCCAGCAGCCAAGAGGCAGGACTCGGGTATAATTCACCCCTCCACTTT. The J gene is TRBJ1-6, the V gene TRBV4-1; D call uncertain. Germline V CDR1 and CDR2: MGHRA, YSYEKL. The V end lost 0 bases, the J end lost 4 bases, and 13 bases lay between the germline ends. The CDR3 runs 17 residues.

For this clonotype: This may be a read error, as it is one base from a much larger clone. The chain combines TRBV10-1 with TRBJ1-1; D not certain. The CDR3 is 15 residues long. Per the germline V gene, CDR1 is WNHNN and CDR2 is SYGVQD (reference sequence). The CDR3 sequence: CAISRLPIMGAEAFF. Here the CDR3 DNA reads TGTGCCATCAGTAGACTACCTATTATGGGAGCTGAAGCTTTCTTT.

The DNA for the CDR3 is TGCAGCGTTGGGCCTAGCGGGATTACAGATACGCAGTATTTT. This encodes CSVGPSGITDTQYF. V and J are TRBV29-1 and TRBJ2-3; 9 nucleotides line up with TRBD2. V dropped 4 bases and J dropped 3; count of bases not matched to a gene: 5. CDR1 and CDR2 from the germline V gene are SQVTM and ANQGSEA. This CDR3 is built from 14 residues.

The rearrangement joins TRBV20-1 to TRBJ2-7, with 7 bases identical to TRBD1. There are 14 residues in the CDR3. The V and J ends lost 0 bases and 2 bases, in that order; junction bases with no gene match: 4. CDR1 and CDR2 from the germline V gene are DFQATT and SNEGSKA (reference sequence). For the CDR3, the DNA is TGCAGTGCTAGAGATCAGGGGACAGCCTACGAGCAGTACTTC. Translation gives CSARDQGTAYEQYF.

The chain combines TRBV6-1 with TRBJ2-7, with D perhaps matching TRBD1 (6 bases). This CDR3 region has 14 residues. V lost 6 bases to trimming and J lost 4 bases, with 16 bases between them. The germline CDR1 and CDR2 sequences are MNHNS and SASEGT. CDR3 sequence reads: CASSLGDILYEQYF. DNA of the CDR3: TGTGCCAGCAGCTTAGGGGACATCCTTTACGAGCAGTACTTC.

The rearrangement links TRBV2 to TRBJ1-2; D is perhaps TRBD1 (6 bases). In germline, CDR1 is SNHLY, CDR2 FYNNEI. Trimming took off 6 bases at V and 7 bases at J, with 18 bases between the two ends. This CDR3 region has 14 residues. CDR3 DNA sequence: TGTGCCAGCAGCCTTCAGGGGCAGGTCGGTGGCTACACCTTC. Its protein is CASSLQGQVGGYTF.

This clonotype was detected many times. The chain employs TRBV6-4 and TRBJ1-1; the D is unclear. This CDR3 contains 13 residues. The germline V gene has CDR1 MRHNA and CDR2 SNTAGT. The germline V and J ends were trimmed by 0 bases and 2 bases, with 4 bases remaining between them. The CDR3 spells CASSDSANTEAFF. The CDR3 DNA sequence: TGTGCCAGCAGTGACTCGGCAAACACTGAAGCTTTCTTT.

The V and J genes are TRBV2 and TRBJ1-1, with D possibly being TRBD1 (5 bases). Deletions cut 7 bases from V and 6 bases from J, with 21 bases between. The CDR3 loop spans 15 amino acids. The germline V gene encodes CDR1 SNHLY and CDR2 FYNNEI. As DNA, the CDR3 is TGTGCCAGCACCGGGGGGGGTAGTCTTCTTGCTGAAGCTTTCTTT. Its protein product is CASTGGGSLLAEAFF.

In its sample, this clonotype was seen many times. The chain links TRBV19 to TRBJ2-1; D might be TRBD1 or TRBD2, each matching 5 bases. The germline V gene encodes CDR1 LNHDA and CDR2 SQIVND (reference sequence). Deletions cut 3 bases from V and 8 bases from J, with 14 bases between. CDR3 length equals 14 residues. CDR3 residues: CASSIGGQGYEQFF. CDR3 nucleotide sequence: TGTGCCAGTAGTATCGGAGGTCAGGGATATGAGCAGTTCTTC.